In its sample, the clone carrying this TCR beta chain was seen a few times. The antigen remains undetermined. The data belong to a study of T cells in Graves' hyperthyroidism and ophthalmopathy. Study-level information: Before treatment of any kind, peripheral blood was taken at initial diagnosis. Study-level results: The model foresaw ophthalmopathy a median roughly 6 months prior to onset.

The V end was cut by 4 bases, the J end by 4 bases, with 4 bases between. Germline lookup yields CDR1 MNHEY and CDR2 SVGEGT. This CDR3 has 11 amino acids. TCR beta CDR3 regions were amplified from RNA. Primed by the HTBI set, a first-round RT-PCR was run on the TCR CDR3. TCRdb passed the multiplex PCR reads through MiXCR, listing each CDR3 protein once. The sample holds 270,000 or so distinct CDR3 sequences, 25% seen once. Newly diagnosed patients aged 18 to 65 had hyperthyroidism of under 2 months' duration. Source material for PBMCs was more than 7.5 ml fresh peripheral blood. The chain employs TRBV6-2 or TRBV6-3 and TRBJ1-2, with D hard to call. The receptor comes from a middle-aged man with Graves' hyperthyroidism that later progressed to Graves' ophthalmopathy. Sequenced input: blood. The CDR3 spells CASSSTYGYTF. The CDR3, as DNA: TGTGCCAGCAGTTCCACCTATGGCTACACCTTC.